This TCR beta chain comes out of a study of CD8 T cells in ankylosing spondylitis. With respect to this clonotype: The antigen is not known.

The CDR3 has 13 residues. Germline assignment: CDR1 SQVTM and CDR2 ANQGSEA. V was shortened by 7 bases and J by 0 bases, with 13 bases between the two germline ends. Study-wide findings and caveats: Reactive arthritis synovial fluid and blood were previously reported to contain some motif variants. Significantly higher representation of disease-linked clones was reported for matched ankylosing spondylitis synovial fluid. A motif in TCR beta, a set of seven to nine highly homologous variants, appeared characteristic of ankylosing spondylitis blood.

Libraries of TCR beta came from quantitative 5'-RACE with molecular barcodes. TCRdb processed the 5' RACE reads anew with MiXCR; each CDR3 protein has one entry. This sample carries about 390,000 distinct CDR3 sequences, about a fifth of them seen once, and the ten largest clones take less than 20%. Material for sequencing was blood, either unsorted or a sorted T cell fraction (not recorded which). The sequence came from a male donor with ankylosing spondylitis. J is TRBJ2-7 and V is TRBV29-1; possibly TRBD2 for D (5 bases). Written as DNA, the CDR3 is TGCAGCGCCGGACTGGGGAGCTCCTACGAGCAGTACTTC. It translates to CSAGLGSSYEQYF.